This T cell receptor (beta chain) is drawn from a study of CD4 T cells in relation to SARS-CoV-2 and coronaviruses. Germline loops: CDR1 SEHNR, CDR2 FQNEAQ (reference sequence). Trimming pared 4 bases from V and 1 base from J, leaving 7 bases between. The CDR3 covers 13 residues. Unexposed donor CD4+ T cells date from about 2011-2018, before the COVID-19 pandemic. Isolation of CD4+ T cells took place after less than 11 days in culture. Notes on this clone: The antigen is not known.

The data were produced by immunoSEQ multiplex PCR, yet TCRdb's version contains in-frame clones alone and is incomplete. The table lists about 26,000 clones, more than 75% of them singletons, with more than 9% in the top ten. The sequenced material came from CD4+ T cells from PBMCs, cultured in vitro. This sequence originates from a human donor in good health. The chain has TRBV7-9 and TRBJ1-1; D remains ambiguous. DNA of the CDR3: TGTGCCAGCAGCTACGAAGGGAACACTGAAGCTTTCTTT. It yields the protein CASSYEGNTEAFF.